The rows below give T cell receptor beta chains drawn from one sample of a study of blood T cell repertoires in COVID-19. Sequenced by immunoSEQ multiplex PCR; TCRdb stores in-frame clones only, minus some. The sample has some 260,000 clones, just over 85% seen once. The sequencing sample was made of PBMCs or T cells enriched from blood (not recorded which). The receptors come from a man in his forties or fifties who had recovered from COVID-19. Both conserved end residues are part of each CDR3. Each record gives: CDR3 protein, CDR3 DNA, clone size, J gene, V gene, D gene. The D gene is left open where the match is weak. Size tells how often a clone was seen (once, few, many) or the class of an expanded clone, and some rows leave it out.

CDR3: CATSEDQGEQYF; DNA: TGTGCCACCAGTGAGGACCAGGGCGAGCAGTACTTC; size: NA; J: TRBJ2-7; V: TRBV24-1; D: NA
CDR3: CASSQLRQIEETQYF; DNA: TGTGCCAGCAGCCAATTGAGGCAGATCGAGGAGACCCAGTACTTC; size: few; J: TRBJ2-5; V: TRBV16; D: NA
CDR3: CASSFPGTGDEQYF; DNA: TGTGCCAGCAGTTTCCCCGGGACAGGGGACGAGCAGTACTTC; size: NA; J: TRBJ2-7; V: TRBV27; D: TRBD1
CDR3: CASSLAEDPGELFF; DNA: TGCGCCAGCAGCTTGGCCGAGGATCCCGGGGAGCTGTTTTTT; size: once; J: TRBJ2-2; V: TRBV5-1; D: NA
CDR3: CASSPWQMAGIYEQYF; DNA: TGTGCCAGCAGTCCCTGGCAGATGGCGGGCATCTACGAGCAGTACTTC; size: NA; J: TRBJ2-7; V: TRBV27; D: NA
CDR3: CASTPGLAGDVDTQYF; DNA: TGTGCCAGCACTCCGGGACTAGCGGGAGATGTAGATACGCAGTATTTT; size: NA; J: TRBJ2-3; V: TRBV2; D: TRBD2
CDR3: CASSLAVGQDNGELFF; DNA: TGCGCCAGCAGCTTAGCCGTGGGCCAGGACAATGGGGAGCTGTTTTTT; size: NA; J: TRBJ2-2; V: TRBV5-1; D: NA
CDR3: CASSVGWRITDTQYF; DNA: TGTGCCAGCAGCGTCGGGTGGCGTATCACAGATACGCAGTATTTT; size: few; J: TRBJ2-3; V: TRBV9; D: NA
CDR3: CAISESQGLGVNTEAFF; DNA: TGTGCCATCAGTGAGTCGCAGGGGTTGGGTGTGAACACTGAAGCTTTCTTT; size: once; J: TRBJ1-1; V: TRBV10-3; D: NA
CDR3: CASSPTTDTQYF; DNA: TGTGCCAGCAGCCCGACAACAGATACGCAGTATTTT; size: NA; J: TRBJ2-3; V: TRBV7-3; D: NA
CDR3: CASDSSGGSYNEQFF; DNA: TGTGCCAGCGACTCCTCCGGGGGCTCCTACAATGAGCAGTTCTTC; size: NA; J: TRBJ2-1; V: TRBV19; D: NA
CDR3: CASSEPGRGQPQHF; DNA: TGTGCCAGCAGCGAACCTGGAAGGGGCCAGCCCCAGCATTTT; size: once; J: TRBJ1-5; V: TRBV28; D: NA
CDR3: CASSQQGPGQETQYF; DNA: TGTGCCAGCAGCCAGCAGGGGCCGGGCCAAGAGACCCAGTACTTC; size: NA; J: TRBJ2-5; V: TRBV3-1/TRBV3-2; D: NA
CDR3: CASSLDLGGAMNTEAFF; DNA: TGTGCCAGCAGCTTAGATCTTGGGGGGGCCATGAACACTGAAGCTTTCTTT; size: few; J: TRBJ1-1; V: TRBV11-2; D: NA
CDR3: CASRKGQGASEQYF; DNA: TGTGCCAGCAGAAAAGGACAGGGGGCTTCCGAGCAGTACTTC; size: NA; J: TRBJ2-7; V: TRBV28; D: TRBD1
CDR3: CASSQDAGTVTNYGYTF; DNA: TGCGCCAGCAGCCAAGACGCCGGGACAGTCACTAACTATGGCTACACCTTC; size: once; J: TRBJ1-2; V: TRBV4-3; D: TRBD1
CDR3: CASSLHGGETQYF; DNA: TGTGCCAGCAGCTTACACGGGGGGGAGACCCAGTACTTC; size: NA; J: TRBJ2-5; V: TRBV7-3; D: TRBD2
CDR3: CSASQGPVGYTF; DNA: TGCAGTGCTAGTCAGGGCCCAGTGGGCTACACCTTC; size: once; J: TRBJ1-2; V: TRBV20-1; D: NA
CDR3: CAISESIGGFNEQFF; DNA: TGTGCCATCAGTGAGTCTATCGGGGGGTTTAATGAGCAGTTCTTC; size: NA; J: TRBJ2-1; V: TRBV10-3; D: TRBD2
CDR3: CASSLQGASYGYTF; DNA: TGTGCCAGCAGCCTACAGGGGGCCTCCTATGGCTACACCTTC; size: NA; J: TRBJ1-2; V: TRBV7-2; D: TRBD1
CDR3: CASSQGRYSSYEQYF; DNA: TGTGCCAGCAGCCAAGGTCGATATAGCTCCTACGAGCAGTACTTC; size: once; J: TRBJ2-7; V: TRBV4-2; D: NA
CDR3: CASGVPETQYF; DNA: TGTGCCTCAGGGGTTCCGGAGACCCAGTACTTC; size: NA; J: TRBJ2-5; V: TRBV2; D: NA
CDR3: CASSSPYRGVHEQYF; DNA: TGTGCCAGCAGTTCCCCCTACAGGGGGGTCCACGAGCAGTACTTC; size: NA; J: TRBJ2-7; V: TRBV6-5; D: TRBD1
CDR3: CASIGLAGEGEQFF; DNA: TGTGCCAGCATTGGGCTAGCGGGAGAGGGTGAGCAGTTCTTC; size: NA; J: TRBJ2-1; V: TRBV27; D: TRBD2
CDR3: CASSGLAASTDTQYF; DNA: TGTGCCAGCAGCGGGCTAGCGGCTAGCACAGATACGCAGTATTTT; size: NA; J: TRBJ2-3; V: TRBV2; D: TRBD2
CDR3: CASSIQQASYEQYF; DNA: TGTGCCAGTAGTATACAACAGGCCTCCTACGAGCAGTACTTC; size: NA; J: TRBJ2-7; V: TRBV19; D: NA
CDR3: CASSDLRSPQPQHF; DNA: TGTGCCAGCAGTGATCTCAGATCTCCGCAGCCCCAGCATTTT; size: NA; J: TRBJ1-5; V: TRBV6-1; D: NA
CDR3: CASSSSPSSPLHF; DNA: TGTGCCAGCAGTTCCTCCCCGAGTTCACCCCTCCACTTT; size: once; J: TRBJ1-6; V: TRBV11-3; D: NA
CDR3: CASSDPMTQPRLFF; DNA: TGTGCCAGCAGTGACCCCATGACGCAGCCTAGACTGTTTTTT; size: NA; J: TRBJ1-4; V: TRBV2; D: NA
CDR3: CASATGEQYF; DNA: TGTGCCAGCGCCACAGGGGAGCAGTACTTC; size: once; J: TRBJ2-7; V: TRBV28; D: NA
CDR3: CASTYDRVLLGELFF; DNA: TGTGCCAGCACCTACGACAGGGTGCTTTTGGGGGAGCTGTTTTTT; size: NA; J: TRBJ2-2; V: TRBV6-5; D: TRBD1
CDR3: CASGLVLDHREGPSGTDTQYF; DNA: TGTGCTAGTGGTTTGGTACTAGACCATCGGGAGGGCCCTAGTGGCACAGATACGCAGTATTTT; size: NA; J: TRBJ2-3; V: TRBV12-5; D: TRBD2
CDR3: CASSPRLVQEATEAFF; DNA: TGTGCCAGCTCACCACGGCTGGTCCAGGAGGCCACTGAAGCTTTCTTT; size: NA; J: TRBJ1-1; V: TRBV18; D: NA
CDR3: CASSHLTGMTEAFF; DNA: TGCGCCAGCAGCCACCTGACAGGTATGACTGAAGCTTTCTTT; size: NA; J: TRBJ1-1; V: TRBV4-3; D: NA
CDR3: CAISDPLDSGNTIYF; DNA: TGTGCCATCAGTGATCCATTAGATTCTGGAAACACCATATATTTT; size: NA; J: TRBJ1-3; V: TRBV10-3; D: NA
CDR3: CATPRLAGGLGNEQFF; DNA: TGTGCCACCCCCCGGTTGGCGGGAGGGTTAGGCAATGAGCAGTTCTTC; size: NA; J: TRBJ2-1; V: TRBV7-9; D: TRBD2
CDR3: CATRWFGQSNNEQFF; DNA: TGTGCCACCCGGTGGTTCGGACAGTCTAACAATGAGCAGTTCTTC; size: once; J: TRBJ2-1; V: TRBV19; D: NA
CDR3: CAIRAFGQYFSSYEQYF; DNA: TGTGCCATCAGGGCCTTTGGACAGTATTTCAGCTCCTACGAGCAGTACTTC; size: NA; J: TRBJ2-7; V: TRBV10-3; D: NA
CDR3: CASSLGATGPEQYF; DNA: TGTGCCAGCAGCTTGGGGGCCACAGGGCCCGAGCAGTACTTC; size: NA; J: TRBJ2-7; V: TRBV5-5; D: NA
CDR3: CASSGRLAGSTDTQYF; DNA: TGTGCCAGCAGTGGGAGACTAGCGGGGAGCACAGATACGCAGTATTTT; size: NA; J: TRBJ2-3; V: TRBV2; D: TRBD2
CDR3: CASSKEGTGSYGYTF; DNA: TGTGCCAGCAGCAAAGAGGGGACAGGGAGTTATGGCTACACCTTC; size: few; J: TRBJ1-2; V: TRBV21-1; D: NA
CDR3: CASSLGTSGATDTQYF; DNA: TGTGCCAGCAGCTTGGGGACTAGCGGGGCCACAGATACGCAGTATTTT; size: NA; J: TRBJ2-3; V: TRBV5-4; D: TRBD2
CDR3: CASSPSRSETQYF; DNA: TGTGCCAGCTCACCGTCTAGGTCAGAGACCCAGTACTTC; size: NA; J: TRBJ2-5; V: TRBV18; D: NA
CDR3: CASSMDRGAYGYTF; DNA: TGTGCCAGTAGTATGGACAGGGGCGCCTATGGCTACACCTTC; size: NA; J: TRBJ1-2; V: TRBV19; D: TRBD1
CDR3: CASSADRTYEQYF; DNA: TGCGCCAGCAGCGCGGACAGAACCTACGAGCAGTACTTC; size: NA; J: TRBJ2-7; V: TRBV5-1; D: NA
CDR3: CATSRVAGGGQPQHF; DNA: TGTGCCACCAGCAGAGTGGCAGGGGGCGGTCAGCCCCAGCATTTT; size: NA; J: TRBJ1-5; V: TRBV15; D: TRBD1
CDR3: CASSLGQGDHEQFF; DNA: TGTGCCAGCAGCTTGGGCCAGGGGGATCATGAGCAGTTCTTC; size: NA; J: TRBJ2-1; V: TRBV5-4; D: TRBD1
CDR3: CTSSRSTGTGDLDEQFF; DNA: TGCACCAGCAGCCGGAGCACCGGGACAGGGGATTTGGATGAGCAGTTCTTC; size: NA; J: TRBJ2-1; V: TRBV1; D: NA
CDR3: CARSSHGTGKKETQYF; DNA: TGTGCCAGAAGCTCCCACGGGACAGGAAAAAAAGAGACCCAGTACTTC; size: NA; J: TRBJ2-5; V: TRBV5-3; D: TRBD1
CDR3: CASTPLTGTAYNEQFF; DNA: TGTGCCAGCACCCCCTTAACCGGGACAGCCTACAATGAGCAGTTCTTC; size: NA; J: TRBJ2-1; V: TRBV7-8; D: TRBD1
CDR3: CASSLAGGSNQPQHF; DNA: TGTGCCAGCAGCTTAGCGGGGGGAAGCAATCAGCCCCAGCATTTT; size: NA; J: TRBJ1-5; V: TRBV7-2; D: NA